This T cell receptor (beta chain) was sequenced for a study of blood T cell repertoires in COVID-19. Across the study: Researchers got acute and convalescent COVID-19 samples from the United States, Italy and Spain. From T cells, B-cell-depleted T cells, or PBMCs came the material, which was cDNA or gDNA.

Trimming took off 5 bases at V and 0 bases at J, with 11 bases between the two ends. Germline V gives CDR1 LNHDA, CDR2 SQIVND (reference sequence). The CDR3 spans 15 residues. Authors' data handling: Nucleated cell number was recorded as an estimate derived from reference gene primer amplification. Here immunoSEQ multiplex PCR was the method, and the copy in TCRdb shows in-frame clones only, minus some. V and J calls and clone size are as listed in that table; D and trimming were resolved from the DNA. Found here are approximately 170,000 clones, 70% to 85% of them singletons; the top ten hold under 15%.

V usage is TRBV19 and J usage is TRBJ1-5; the D gene is possibly TRBD1 (6 bases). Sequences were obtained from peripheral blood. This TCR derives from a woman in her 50s with acute or convalescent COVID-19. This CDR3 reads CASSQGITSNQPQHF. The DNA of the CDR3 is TGTGCCAGTAGTCAGGGGATAACTAGCAATCAGCCCCAGCATTTT.